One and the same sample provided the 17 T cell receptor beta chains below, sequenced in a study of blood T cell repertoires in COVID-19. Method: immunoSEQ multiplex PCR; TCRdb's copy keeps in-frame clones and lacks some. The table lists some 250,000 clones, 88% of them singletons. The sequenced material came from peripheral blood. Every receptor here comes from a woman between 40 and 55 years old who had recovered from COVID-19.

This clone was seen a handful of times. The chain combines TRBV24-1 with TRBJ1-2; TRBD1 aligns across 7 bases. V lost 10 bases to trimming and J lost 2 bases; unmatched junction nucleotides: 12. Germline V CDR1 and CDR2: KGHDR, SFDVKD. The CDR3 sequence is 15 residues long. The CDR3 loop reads CATAGTVGTNYGYTF. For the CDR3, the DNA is TGTGCCACGGCTGGGACAGTGGGGACCAACTATGGCTACACCTTC.

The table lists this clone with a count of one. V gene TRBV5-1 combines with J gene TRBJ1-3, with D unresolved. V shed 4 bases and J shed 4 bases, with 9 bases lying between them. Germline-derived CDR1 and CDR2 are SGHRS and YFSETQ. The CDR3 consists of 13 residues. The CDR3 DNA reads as TGCGCCAGCAGCCCTGAGGGCGGAAACACCATATATTTT. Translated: CASSPEGGNTIYF.

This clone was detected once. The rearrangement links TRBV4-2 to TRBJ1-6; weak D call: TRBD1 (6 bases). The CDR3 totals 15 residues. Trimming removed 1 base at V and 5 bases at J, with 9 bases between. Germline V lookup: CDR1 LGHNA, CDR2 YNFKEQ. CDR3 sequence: CASSQVGTHNSPLHF. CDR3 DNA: TGTGCCAGCAGCCAAGTAGGGACACATAATTCACCCCTCCACTTT.

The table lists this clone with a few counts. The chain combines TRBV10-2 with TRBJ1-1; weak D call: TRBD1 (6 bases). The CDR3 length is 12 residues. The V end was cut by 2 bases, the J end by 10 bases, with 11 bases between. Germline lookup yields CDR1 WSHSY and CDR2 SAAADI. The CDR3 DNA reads TGCGCCAGCAGTGAGGATCGAGGGGGAGCTTTCTTT. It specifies CASSEDRGGAFF.

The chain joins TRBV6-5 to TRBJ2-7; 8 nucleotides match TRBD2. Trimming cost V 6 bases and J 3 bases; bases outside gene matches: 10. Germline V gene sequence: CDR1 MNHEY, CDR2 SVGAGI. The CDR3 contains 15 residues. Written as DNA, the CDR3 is TGTGCCAGCAGCCCCCGTCCGGGGGGGAGCTACGAGCAGTACTTC. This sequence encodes CASSPRPGGSYEQYF.

The CDR3 here is CASSPRRTSGTDTQYF. In nucleotides, the CDR3 is TGTGCCAGCAGCCCCCGGCGGACTAGCGGCACAGATACGCAGTATTTT. The chain recombines TRBV5-5 with TRBJ2-3, with 9 bases that match TRBD2. Germline V gives CDR1 SGHKS, CDR2 YYEKEE (reference sequence). CDR3 length: 16 residues. The J segment lost 1 base and the V segment lost 4 bases, leaving 7 bases of the junction unmatched.

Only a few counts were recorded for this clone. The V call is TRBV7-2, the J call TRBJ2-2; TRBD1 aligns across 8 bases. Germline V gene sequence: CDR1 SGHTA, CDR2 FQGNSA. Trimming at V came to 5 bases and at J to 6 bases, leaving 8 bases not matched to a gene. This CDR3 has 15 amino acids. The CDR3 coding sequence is TGTGCCAGCAGCCGGGACAGGAGAACCGCCGGGGAGCTGTTTTTT. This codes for CASSRDRRTAGELFF.

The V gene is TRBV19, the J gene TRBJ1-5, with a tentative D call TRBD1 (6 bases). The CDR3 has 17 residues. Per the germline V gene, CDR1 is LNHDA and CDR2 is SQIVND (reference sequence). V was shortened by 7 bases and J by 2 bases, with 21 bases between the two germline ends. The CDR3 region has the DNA TGTGCCAGTACCACAAGGGGGGGCGTCGAGGGCAATCAGCCCCAGCATTTT. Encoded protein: CASTTRGGVEGNQPQHF.

CDR3 sequence (DNA): TGTGCCAGCAGCACATCGACAGGGGGTAGTGAAAAACTGTTTTTT. Translated: CASSTSTGGSEKLFF. The genes are TRBV9 and TRBJ1-4; 9 bases match TRBD1. The V segment lost 4 bases and the J segment 7 bases; nucleotides outside the gene matches: 8. Germline assignment: CDR1 SGDLS and CDR2 YYNGEE. The CDR3 is 15 amino acids.

CDR3: CASSLAFRGAGANTGELFF. CDR3 bases: TGTGCCAGCAGCTTAGCGTTTAGGGGAGCGGGGGCGAACACCGGGGAGCTGTTTTTT. The chain couples TRBV11-1 to TRBJ2-2; TRBD2 agrees at 8 bases. Germline lookup yields CDR1 SGHAT and CDR2 FQDESV (reference sequence). The V and J ends lost 0 bases and 0 bases, in that order; junction bases with no gene match: 9. This CDR3 has 19 residues.

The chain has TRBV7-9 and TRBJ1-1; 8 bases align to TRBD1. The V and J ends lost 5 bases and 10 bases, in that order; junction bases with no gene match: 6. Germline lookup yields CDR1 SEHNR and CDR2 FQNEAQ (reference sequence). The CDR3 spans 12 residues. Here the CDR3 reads CASSPQGGGAFF. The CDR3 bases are TGTGCCAGCAGCCCACAGGGGGGGGGAGCTTTCTTT.

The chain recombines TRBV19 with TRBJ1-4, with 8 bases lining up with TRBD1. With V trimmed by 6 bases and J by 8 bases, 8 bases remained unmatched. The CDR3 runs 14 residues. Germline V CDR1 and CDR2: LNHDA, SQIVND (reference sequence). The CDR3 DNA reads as TGTGCCAGTAGCCAAACAGGGGGGGCGGAAAAACTGTTTTTT. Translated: CASSQTGGAEKLFF.

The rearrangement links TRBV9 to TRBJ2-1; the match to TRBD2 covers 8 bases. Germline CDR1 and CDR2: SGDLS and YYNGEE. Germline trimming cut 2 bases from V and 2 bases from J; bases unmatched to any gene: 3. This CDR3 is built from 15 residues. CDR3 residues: CASSVDGRAYNEQFF. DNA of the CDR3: TGTGCCAGCAGCGTTGACGGGAGGGCCTACAATGAGCAGTTCTTC.

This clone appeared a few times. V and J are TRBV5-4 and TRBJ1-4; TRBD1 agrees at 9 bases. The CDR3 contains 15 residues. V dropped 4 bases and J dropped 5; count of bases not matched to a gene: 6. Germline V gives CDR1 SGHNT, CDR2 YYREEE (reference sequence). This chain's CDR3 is CASSDGQGRNEKLFF. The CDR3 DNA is TGTGCCAGCAGCGACGGACAGGGGAGAAATGAAAAACTGTTTTTT. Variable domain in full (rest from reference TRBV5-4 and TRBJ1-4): ETGVTQSPTHLIKTRGQQVTLRCSSQSGHNTVSWYQQALGQGPQFIFQYYREEENGRGNFPPRFSGLQFPNYSSELNVNALELDDSALYLCASSDGQGRNEKLFFGSGTQLSVL.

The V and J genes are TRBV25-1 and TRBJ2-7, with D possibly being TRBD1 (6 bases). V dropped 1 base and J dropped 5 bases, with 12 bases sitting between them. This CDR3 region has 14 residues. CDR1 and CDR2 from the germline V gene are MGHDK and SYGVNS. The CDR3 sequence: CASSEWGQSHEQYV. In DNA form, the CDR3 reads TGTGCCAGCAGTGAATGGGGGCAATCCCACGAGCAGTACGTC.

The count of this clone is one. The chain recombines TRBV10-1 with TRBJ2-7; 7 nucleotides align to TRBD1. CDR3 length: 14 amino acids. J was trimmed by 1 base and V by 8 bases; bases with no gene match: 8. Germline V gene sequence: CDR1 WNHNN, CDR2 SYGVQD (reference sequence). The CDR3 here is CASQTGPQSYEQYV. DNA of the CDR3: TGCGCCAGCCAGACAGGGCCCCAATCCTACGAGCAGTACGTC.

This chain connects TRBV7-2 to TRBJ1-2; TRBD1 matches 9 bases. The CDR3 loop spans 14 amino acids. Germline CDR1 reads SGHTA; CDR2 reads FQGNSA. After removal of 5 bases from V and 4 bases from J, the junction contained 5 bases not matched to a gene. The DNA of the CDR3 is TGTGCCAGCAGCACCCGACAGGGGGGCTATGGCTACACCTTC. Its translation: CASSTRQGGYGYTF.